A single sample gave rise to the 17 T cell receptor beta chains below, sequenced in a study of blood T cell dynamics during melanoma immunotherapy. The time point: pre-treatment baseline. Profiling relied on immunoSEQ multiplex PCR, and the TCRdb table lists in-frame clones only, not all of them. The table shows a few thousand clones, with approximately 97% occurring only once. The sequencing here drew on effector memory CD8+ T cells from blood, taken from a patient treated with checkpoint blockade. The receptors originated from a human donor with melanoma.

J is TRBJ1-2 and V is TRBV19; D is possibly TRBD1 (5 bases). The germline gives CDR1 LNHDA, CDR2 SQIVND (reference sequence). The CDR3 length is 15 residues. V gave up 5 bases and J gave up 7 bases, with 20 bases separating them. The CDR3 DNA reads as TGTGCCAGTAGTGGAGTGGGGCTAGCGAGGGGTGGCTACACCTTC. It specifies CASSGVGLARGGYTF.

This chain connects TRBV28 to TRBJ2-1; 9 bases agree with TRBD2. Germline V gene sequence: CDR1 MDHEN, CDR2 SYDVKM. This CDR3 has 15 residues. Losses at the gene ends were 8 bases for V and 2 bases for J; bases not matched to a gene: 7. CDR3 residues: CASGLRLAAYNEQFF. In DNA, the CDR3 is TGTGCCAGCGGCCTAAGACTAGCGGCCTACAATGAGCAGTTCTTC.

The rearrangement links TRBV13 to TRBJ1-6, with TRBD1 identical over 7 bases. The CDR3 has 13 residues. Germline lookup yields CDR1 PRHDT and CDR2 FYEKMQ (reference sequence). With 0 bases clipped from V and 14 bases from J, the junction kept 4 bases outside the gene matches. The CDR3 reads CASSLGLQGTLHF. The CDR3 DNA sequence: TGTGCCAGCAGCTTAGGCCTACAGGGGACCCTCCACTTT.

V and J are TRBV6-6 and TRBJ2-1, with TRBD2 matching over 15 bases. The CDR3 is 16 residues long. The V and J ends lost 6 bases and 6 bases, in that order; junction bases with no gene match: 6. Germline CDR1 reads MNHNY; CDR2 reads SVGAGI (reference sequence). CDR3 sequence (DNA): TGTGCCAGCAGCACCGGGACTAGCGGGAGGCTCAATGAGCAGTTCTTC. Translating it yields CASSTGTSGRLNEQFF.

This clone was seen a single time. The gene calls are TRBV2 and TRBJ2-7, with TRBD2 matching 14 bases. V lost 5 bases and J lost 2; bases outside the gene matches: 2. This CDR3 is 15 amino acids long. Germline V CDR1 and CDR2: SNHLY, FYNNEI. In nucleotides, the CDR3 is TGTGCCAGCAGTAAGACTAGCGGGAGGGCCTACGAGCAGTACTTC. Translated: CASSKTSGRAYEQYF. Full variable domain (outside the CDR3, taken from reference TRBV2 and TRBJ2-7): EPEVTQTPSHQVTQMGQEVILRCVPISNHLYFYWYRQILGQKVEFLVSFYNNEISEKSEIFDDQFSVERPDGSNFTLKIRSTKLEDSAMYFCASSKTSGRAYEQYFGPGTRLTVT.

This chain joins TRBV6-1 and TRBJ2-1; D unresolved. The CDR3 loop spans 15 amino acids. Germline V CDR1 and CDR2: MNHNS, SASEGT. V was clipped by 0 bases and J by 0 bases, with 6 bases between them. CDR3 amino acids: CASSEADFSYNEQFF. Here the CDR3 DNA reads TGTGCCAGCAGTGAAGCCGACTTCTCCTACAATGAGCAGTTCTTC.

CDR3 nucleotide sequence: TGTGCCAGCAGCTTAGTCGCGGGAGGGCCGAATGAGCAGTTCTTC. Encoded protein: CASSLVAGGPNEQFF. The V call is TRBV7-8, the J call TRBJ2-1; 9 nucleotides match TRBD2. The ends lost 1 base at V and 7 bases at J; junction bases unmatched: 5. CDR1 is SGHVS, CDR2 FQNEAQ, per germline. This CDR3 contains 15 residues.

The chain combines TRBV4-2 with TRBJ2-3; 12 positions match TRBD2. V lost 5 bases, J lost 4 bases, and 16 bases stayed unmatched. The CDR3 runs 19 residues. Germline lookup yields CDR1 LGHNA and CDR2 YNFKEQ. CDR3 protein: CASSAPGTSGFSSADTQYF. The DNA for the CDR3 is TGTGCCAGCAGCGCACCCGGGACTAGCGGGTTTTCTAGCGCAGATACGCAGTATTTT.

The chain recombines TRBV7-9 with TRBJ2-5, with 9 bases that match TRBD2. V lost 5 bases to trimming and J lost 1 base; unmatched junction nucleotides: 8. This CDR3 is built from 16 residues. Per germline, CDR1 SEHNR and CDR2 FQNEAQ (reference sequence). The CDR3 sequence: CASSTIAGVFQETQYF. The CDR3, as DNA: TGTGCCAGCAGCACCATAGCGGGAGTGTTCCAAGAGACCCAGTACTTC.

This clone was seen once. The chain combines TRBV27 with TRBJ1-1; no reliable D call. Germline loops: CDR1 MNHEY, CDR2 SMNVEV (reference sequence). The CDR3 length is 9 residues. V was pared by 2 bases and J by 11 bases, with 3 bases between. CDR3 residues: CASSLKAFF. In DNA form, the CDR3 reads TGTGCCAGCAGTTTAAAGGCTTTCTTT.

This clone was recorded only once. The genes are TRBV4-1 and TRBJ2-5; TRBD2 agrees at 7 bases. This CDR3 contains 13 residues. Per germline, CDR1 MGHRA and CDR2 YSYEKL. J was trimmed by 3 bases and V by 7 bases; bases with no gene match: 5. CDR3 DNA: TGCGCCAGCAAAGCGGGGTGGGAAGAGACCCAGTACTTC. The encoded protein is CASKAGWEETQYF.

The rearrangement uses TRBV28 and TRBJ2-1; TRBD2 aligns across 8 bases. The CDR3 is 16 amino acids. V shed 5 bases and J 8 bases; nucleotides not matched to a gene: 14. The germline V gene encodes CDR1 MDHEN and CDR2 SYDVKM. The CDR3 region has the DNA TGTGCCAGCAGTCCGGAAACTAGCGGACGTTTGGATGAGCAGTTCTTC. The encoded protein is CASSPETSGRLDEQFF.

V gene TRBV5-4 combines with J gene TRBJ2-7; TRBD1 aligns across 9 bases. Germline V gives CDR1 SGHNT, CDR2 YYREEE (reference sequence). This CDR3 spans 15 amino acids. Germline trimming cut 4 bases from V and 3 bases from J; bases unmatched to any gene: 8. The DNA for the CDR3 is TGTGCCAGCAGCCTCTGGACAGGGGTTTTCTACGAGCAGTACTTC. Encoded protein: CASSLWTGVFYEQYF.

The rearrangement links TRBV23-1 to TRBJ1-2, with D uncertain. TRBV23-1 is assigned to the ORF class and has an uncertain function. The CDR3 contains 15 residues. The ends were cut back, 1 base at V and 1 base at J, with 10 bases in the middle. The CDR3 nucleotides are TGCGCCAGCAGTCAATACGATACCCATAACTATGGCTACACCTTC. Its translation is CASSQYDTHNYGYTF.

The chain employs TRBV4-1 and TRBJ1-5, with 8 positions matching TRBD1. V was clipped by 0 bases and J by 3 bases; unmatched bases: 13. This CDR3 is 19 amino acids long. From germline, CDR1 is MGHRA and CDR2 YSYEKL. DNA of the CDR3: TGCGCCAGCAGCCAAGAAATAACAGGGGGAGTGGGTCTCAATCAGCCCCAGCATTTT. It codes for CASSQEITGGVGLNQPQHF.

V usage is TRBV7-9 and J usage is TRBJ2-2, with 7 bases aligning to TRBD1. The CDR3 has 17 residues. The V gene end was trimmed by 3 bases and the J gene end by 5 bases; junction bases not matched to a gene: 12. Germline CDR1 is SEHNR and CDR2 is FQNEAQ (reference sequence). The CDR3 coding sequence is TGTGCCAGCAGCTTGGAACGACAGGGATCGTGGACCGGGGAGCTGTTTTTT. Its protein product is CASSLERQGSWTGELFF.

The chain employs TRBV30 and TRBJ2-7; no reliable D call. The V and J ends lost 0 bases and 1 base respectively, with 10 bases between them. CDR3 length: 14 amino acids. Germline V CDR1 and CDR2: GTSNPN, SVGIG (reference sequence). CDR3 DNA sequence: TGTGCCTGGAGTGTAACTGTGGGATCCTACGAGCAGTACTTC. As protein: CAWSVTVGSYEQYF.